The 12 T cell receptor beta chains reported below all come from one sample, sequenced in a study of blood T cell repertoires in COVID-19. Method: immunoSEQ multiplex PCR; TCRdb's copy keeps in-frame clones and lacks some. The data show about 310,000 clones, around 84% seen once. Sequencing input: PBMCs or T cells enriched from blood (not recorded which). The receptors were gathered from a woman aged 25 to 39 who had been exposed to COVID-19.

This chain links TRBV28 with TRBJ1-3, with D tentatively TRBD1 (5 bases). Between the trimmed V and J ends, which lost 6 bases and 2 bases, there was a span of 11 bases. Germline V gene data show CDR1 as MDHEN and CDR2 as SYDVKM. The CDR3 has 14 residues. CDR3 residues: CASSWGGAGNTIYF. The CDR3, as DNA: TGTGCCAGCAGCTGGGGGGGAGCTGGAAACACCATATATTTT.

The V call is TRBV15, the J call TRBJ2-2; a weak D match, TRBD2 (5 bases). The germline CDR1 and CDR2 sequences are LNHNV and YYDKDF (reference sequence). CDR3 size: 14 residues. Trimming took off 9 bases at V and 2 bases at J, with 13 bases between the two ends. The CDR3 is CATGDGVNTGELFF. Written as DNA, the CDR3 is TGTGCCACGGGAGACGGAGTTAACACCGGGGAGCTGTTTTTT.

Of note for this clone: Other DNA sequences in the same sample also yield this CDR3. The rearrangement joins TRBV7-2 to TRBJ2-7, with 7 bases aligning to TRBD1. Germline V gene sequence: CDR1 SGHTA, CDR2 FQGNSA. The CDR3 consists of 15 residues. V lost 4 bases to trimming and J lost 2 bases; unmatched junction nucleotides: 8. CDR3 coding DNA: TGTGCCAGCAGCTCCCGGACAGGTGGCACCTACGAGCAGTACTTC. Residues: CASSSRTGGTYEQYF. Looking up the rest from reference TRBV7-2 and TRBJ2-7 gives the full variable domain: GAGVSQSPSNKVTEKGKDVELRCDPISGHTALYWYRQSLGQGLEFLIYFQGNSAPDKSGLPSDRFSAERTGGSVSTLTIQRTQQEDSAVYLCASSSRTGGTYEQYFGPGTRLTVT.

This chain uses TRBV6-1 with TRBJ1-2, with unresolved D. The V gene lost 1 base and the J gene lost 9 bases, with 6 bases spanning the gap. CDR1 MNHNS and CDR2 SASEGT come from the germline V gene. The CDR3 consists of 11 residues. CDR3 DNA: TGTGCCAGCAGTGAAGACAACAGCTACACCTTC. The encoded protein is CASSEDNSYTF.

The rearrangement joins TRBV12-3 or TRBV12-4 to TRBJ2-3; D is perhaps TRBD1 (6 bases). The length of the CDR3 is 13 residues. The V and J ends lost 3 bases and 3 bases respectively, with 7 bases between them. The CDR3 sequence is CASSFRGTDTQYF. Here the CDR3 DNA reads TGTGCCAGCAGTTTCAGGGGAACAGATACGCAGTATTTT.

Here the CDR3 DNA reads TGTGCCAGCAGTTCCAGATTTGGAAACACCATATATTTT. Residues: CASSSRFGNTIYF. The genes are TRBV27 and TRBJ1-3; D is undetermined. V shed 4 bases and J shed 3 bases, with 7 bases lying between them. Germline V gives CDR1 MNHEY, CDR2 SMNVEV (reference sequence). The CDR3 is made up of 13 amino acids.

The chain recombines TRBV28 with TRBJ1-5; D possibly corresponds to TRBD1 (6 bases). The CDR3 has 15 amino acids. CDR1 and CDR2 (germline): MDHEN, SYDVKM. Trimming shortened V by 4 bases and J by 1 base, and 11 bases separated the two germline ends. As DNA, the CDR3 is TGTGCCAGCAGTTCCGGGACATCGAGCAATCAGCCCCAGCATTTT. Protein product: CASSSGTSSNQPQHF.

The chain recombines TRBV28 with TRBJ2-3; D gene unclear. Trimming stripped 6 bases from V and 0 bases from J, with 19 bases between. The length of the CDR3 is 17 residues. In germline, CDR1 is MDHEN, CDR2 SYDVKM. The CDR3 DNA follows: TGTGCCAGCAGGTGGGCAGTACCTAAGCAGAGCACAGATACGCAGTATTTT. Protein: CASRWAVPKQSTDTQYF.

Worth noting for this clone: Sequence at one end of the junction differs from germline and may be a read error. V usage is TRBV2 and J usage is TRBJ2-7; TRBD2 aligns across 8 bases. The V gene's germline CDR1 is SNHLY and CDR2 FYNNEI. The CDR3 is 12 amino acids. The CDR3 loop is CASSEAAGDHFF. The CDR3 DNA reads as TGTGCCAGCAGTGAAGCAGCGGGAGACCATTTCTTC.

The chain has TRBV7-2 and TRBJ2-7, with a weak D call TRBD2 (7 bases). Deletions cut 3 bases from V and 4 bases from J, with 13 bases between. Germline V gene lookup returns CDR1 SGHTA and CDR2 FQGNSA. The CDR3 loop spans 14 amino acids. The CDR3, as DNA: TGTGCCAGCAGCTTCAATCGGGGGGCTTACGAGCAGTACTTC. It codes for CASSFNRGAYEQYF.

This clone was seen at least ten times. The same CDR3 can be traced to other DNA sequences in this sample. The chain's CDR3 is CAWSVPDRRDQPQHF. DNA for the CDR3: TGTGCCTGGAGTGTACCTGACAGGCGGGATCAGCCCCAGCATTTT. The chain joins TRBV30 to TRBJ1-5; tentatively, D is TRBD1 (6 bases). With 0 bases removed from V and 5 bases from J, the gap between germline ends came to 14 bases. CDR3 length equals 15 residues. CDR1 is GTSNPN, CDR2 SVGIG, per germline (reference sequence).

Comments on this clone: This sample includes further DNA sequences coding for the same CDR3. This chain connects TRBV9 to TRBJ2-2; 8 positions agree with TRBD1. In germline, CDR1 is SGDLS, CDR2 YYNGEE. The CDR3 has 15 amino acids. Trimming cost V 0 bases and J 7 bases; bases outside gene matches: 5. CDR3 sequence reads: CASSVAQGAVGELFF. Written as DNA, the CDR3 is TGTGCCAGCAGCGTAGCTCAGGGGGCTGTCGGGGAGCTGTTTTTT.